The sequence of this T cell receptor beta chain was determined in a study of shared clonotypes between healthy human individuals. Broader study findings: Estimated clonotype richness was generally higher in naive than memory subsets. Non-shared clonotypes had lower generation probabilities than those shared by all four donors.

The V gene lost 7 bases and the J gene lost 5 bases, with 15 bases spanning the gap. Germline lookup yields CDR1 LNHDA and CDR2 SQIVND (reference sequence). This CDR3 contains 14 residues. Using immunoSEQ multiplex PCR, the repertoire was profiled, and TCRdb retains in-frame clones only, with some absent. The data show about 2.2 million clones, approximately 92% seen once. On this clone: Its antigen is undetermined.

Terminally differentiated effector memory CD45RA+ cells were excluded from the naive CD8 cells, which were CD45RO-negative and positively selected for CCR7. Nashville, Tennessee was home to all donors, each a Caucasian adult. The chain uses TRBV19 and TRBJ2-1, with D unresolved. The sequenced sample consisted of naive CD8+ T cells from PBMCs. The TCR comes from a young man in good health. Some clones in this sample may be carry-over from other donors' samples. In DNA, the CDR3 is TGTGCCAGTACGTCCCGCAGGAATAACAATGAGCAGTTCTTC. It yields the protein CASTSRRNNNEQFF.